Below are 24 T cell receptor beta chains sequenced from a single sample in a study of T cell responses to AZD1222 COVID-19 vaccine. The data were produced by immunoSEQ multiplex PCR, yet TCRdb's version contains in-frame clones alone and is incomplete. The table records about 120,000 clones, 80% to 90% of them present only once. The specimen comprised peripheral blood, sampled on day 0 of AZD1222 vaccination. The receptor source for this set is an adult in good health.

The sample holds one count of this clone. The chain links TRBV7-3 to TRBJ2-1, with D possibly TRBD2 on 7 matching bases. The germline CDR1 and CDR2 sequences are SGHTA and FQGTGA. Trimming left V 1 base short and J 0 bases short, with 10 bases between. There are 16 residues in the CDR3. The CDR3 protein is CASSLMRGGSYNEQFF. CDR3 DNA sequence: TGTGCCAGCAGCTTAATGAGGGGGGGCTCCTACAATGAGCAGTTCTTC.

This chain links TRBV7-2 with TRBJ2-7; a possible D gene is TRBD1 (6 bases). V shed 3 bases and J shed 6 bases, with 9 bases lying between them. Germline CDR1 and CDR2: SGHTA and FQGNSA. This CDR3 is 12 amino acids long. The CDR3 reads CASSLTGTEQYF. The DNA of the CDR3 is TGTGCCAGCAGCTTGACAGGAACCGAGCAGTACTTC.

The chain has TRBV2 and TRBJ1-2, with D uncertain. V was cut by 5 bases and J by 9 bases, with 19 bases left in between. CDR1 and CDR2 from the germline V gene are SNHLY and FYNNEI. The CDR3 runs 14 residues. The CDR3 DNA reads TGTGCCAGCAGTCCCGAGGCCACTGGACTTAGCTACACCTTC. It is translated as CASSPEATGLSYTF.

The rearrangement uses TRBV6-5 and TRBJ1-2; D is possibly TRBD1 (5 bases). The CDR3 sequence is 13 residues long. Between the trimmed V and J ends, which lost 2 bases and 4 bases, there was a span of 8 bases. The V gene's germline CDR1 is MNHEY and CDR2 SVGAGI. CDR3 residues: CASSYQGSYGYTF. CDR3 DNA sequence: TGTGCCAGCAGTTACCAGGGAAGCTATGGCTACACCTTC.

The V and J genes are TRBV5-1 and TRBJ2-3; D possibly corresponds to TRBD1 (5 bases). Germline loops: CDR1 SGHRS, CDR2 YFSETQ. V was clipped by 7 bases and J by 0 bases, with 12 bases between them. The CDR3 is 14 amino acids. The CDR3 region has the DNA TGCGCCAGCGCCTCGGACATTAGCACAGATACGCAGTATTTT. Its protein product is CASASDISTDTQYF. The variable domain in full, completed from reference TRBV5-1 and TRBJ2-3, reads KAGVTQTPRYLIKTRGQQVTLSCSPISGHRSVSWYQQTPGQGLQFLFEYFSETQRNKGNFPGRFSGRQFSNSRSEMNVSTLELGDSALYLCASASDISTDTQYFGPGTRLTVL.

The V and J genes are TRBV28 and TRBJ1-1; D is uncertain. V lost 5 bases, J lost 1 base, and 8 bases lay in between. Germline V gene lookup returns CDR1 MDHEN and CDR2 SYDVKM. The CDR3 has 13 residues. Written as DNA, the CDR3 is TGTGCCAGCAGTCCCACGGCGAACACTGAAGCTTTCTTT. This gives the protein CASSPTANTEAFF.

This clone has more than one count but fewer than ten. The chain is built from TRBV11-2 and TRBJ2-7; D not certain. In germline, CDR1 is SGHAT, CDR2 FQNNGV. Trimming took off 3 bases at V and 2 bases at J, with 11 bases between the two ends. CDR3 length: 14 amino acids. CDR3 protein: CASSLWRTPYEQYF. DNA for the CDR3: TGTGCCAGCAGCTTGTGGCGGACCCCCTACGAGCAGTACTTC.

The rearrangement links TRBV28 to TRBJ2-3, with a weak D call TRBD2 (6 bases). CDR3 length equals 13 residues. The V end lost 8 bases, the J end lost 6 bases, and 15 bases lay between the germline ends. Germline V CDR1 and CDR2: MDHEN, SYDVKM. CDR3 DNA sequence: TGTGCCAGCTTCGGGGGAAACGAGGATACGCAGTATTTT. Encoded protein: CASFGGNEDTQYF.

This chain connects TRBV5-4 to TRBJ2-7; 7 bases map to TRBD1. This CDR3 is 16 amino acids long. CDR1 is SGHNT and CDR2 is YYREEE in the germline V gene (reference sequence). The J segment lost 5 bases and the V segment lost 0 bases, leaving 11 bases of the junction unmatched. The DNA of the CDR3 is TGTGCCAGCAGCTTGGCACCTGACAGGGTGGTGGACGAGCAGTACTTC. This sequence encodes CASSLAPDRVVDEQYF.

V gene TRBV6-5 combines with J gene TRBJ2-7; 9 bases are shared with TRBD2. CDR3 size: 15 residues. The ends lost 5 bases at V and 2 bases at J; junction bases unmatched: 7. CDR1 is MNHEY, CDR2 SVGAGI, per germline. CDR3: CASSPSGEPPYEQYF. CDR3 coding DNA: TGTGCCAGCAGTCCTAGCGGGGAGCCCCCCTACGAGCAGTACTTC.

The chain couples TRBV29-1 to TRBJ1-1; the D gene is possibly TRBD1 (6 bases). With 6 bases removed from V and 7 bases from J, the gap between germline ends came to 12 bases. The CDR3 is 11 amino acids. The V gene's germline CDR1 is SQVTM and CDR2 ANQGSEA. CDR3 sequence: CSVGQIGEAFF. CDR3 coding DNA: TGCAGCGTAGGACAGATCGGTGAAGCTTTCTTT.

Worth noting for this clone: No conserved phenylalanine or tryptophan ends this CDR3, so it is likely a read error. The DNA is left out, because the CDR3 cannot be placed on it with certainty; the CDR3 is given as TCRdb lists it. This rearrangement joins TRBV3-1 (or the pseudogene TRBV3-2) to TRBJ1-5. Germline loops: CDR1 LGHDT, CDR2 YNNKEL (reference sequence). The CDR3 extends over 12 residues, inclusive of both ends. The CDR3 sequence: CASSLQSFMAWR.

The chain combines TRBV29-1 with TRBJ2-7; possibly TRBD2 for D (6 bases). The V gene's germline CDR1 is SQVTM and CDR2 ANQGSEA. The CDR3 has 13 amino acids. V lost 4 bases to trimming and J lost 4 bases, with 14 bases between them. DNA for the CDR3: TGCAGCGTTGGTCTAGCGACCACTTACGAGCAGTACTTC. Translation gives CSVGLATTYEQYF.

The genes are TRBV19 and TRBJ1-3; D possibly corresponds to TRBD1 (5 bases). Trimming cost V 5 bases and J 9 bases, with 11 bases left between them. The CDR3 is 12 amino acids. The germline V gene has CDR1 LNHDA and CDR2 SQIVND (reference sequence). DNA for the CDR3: TGTGCCAGTAGTTCGGGGGACCCCACCATATATTTT. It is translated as CASSSGDPTIYF.

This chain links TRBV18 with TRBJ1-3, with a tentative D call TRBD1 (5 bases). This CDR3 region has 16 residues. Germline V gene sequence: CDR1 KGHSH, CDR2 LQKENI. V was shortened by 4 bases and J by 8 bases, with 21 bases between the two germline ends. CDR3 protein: CASSLERTLRVDTIYF. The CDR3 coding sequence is TGTGCCAGCTCACTGGAACGGACACTCCGCGTCGACACCATATATTTT.

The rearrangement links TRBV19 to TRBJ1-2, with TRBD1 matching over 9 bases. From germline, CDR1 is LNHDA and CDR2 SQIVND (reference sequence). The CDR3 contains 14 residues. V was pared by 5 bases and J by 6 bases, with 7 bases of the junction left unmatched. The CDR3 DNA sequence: TGTGCCAGTAGTCCTACAGGGGGCGTCCATGGCTACACCTTC. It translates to CASSPTGGVHGYTF.

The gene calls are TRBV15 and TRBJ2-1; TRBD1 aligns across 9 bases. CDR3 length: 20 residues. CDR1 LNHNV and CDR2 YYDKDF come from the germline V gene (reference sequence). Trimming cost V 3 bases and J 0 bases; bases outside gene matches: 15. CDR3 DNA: TGTGCCACCAGCAGTCTCCGGGACAGGGATTTCCATAGCTCCTACAATGAGCAGTTCTTC. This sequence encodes CATSSLRDRDFHSSYNEQFF.

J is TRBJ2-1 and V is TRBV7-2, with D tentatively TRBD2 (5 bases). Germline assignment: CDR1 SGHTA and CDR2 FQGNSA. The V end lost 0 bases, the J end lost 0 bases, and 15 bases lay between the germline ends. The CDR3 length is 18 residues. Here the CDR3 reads CASSLASNPGSSYNEQFF. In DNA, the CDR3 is TGTGCCAGCAGCTTAGCTAGTAATCCGGGGAGCTCCTACAATGAGCAGTTCTTC.

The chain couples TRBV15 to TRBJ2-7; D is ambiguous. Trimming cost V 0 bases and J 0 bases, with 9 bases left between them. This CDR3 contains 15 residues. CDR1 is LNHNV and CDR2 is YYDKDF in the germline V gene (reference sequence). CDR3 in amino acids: CATSREALSSYEQYF. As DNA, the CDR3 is TGTGCCACCAGCAGAGAGGCTCTGAGCTCCTACGAGCAGTACTTC.

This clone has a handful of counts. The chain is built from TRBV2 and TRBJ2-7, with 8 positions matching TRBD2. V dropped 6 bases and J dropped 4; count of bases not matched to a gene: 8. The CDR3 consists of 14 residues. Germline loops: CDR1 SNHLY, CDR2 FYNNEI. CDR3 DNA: TGTGCCAGCAGAAACTCGGGACTAGTATACGAGCAGTACTTC. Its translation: CASRNSGLVYEQYF. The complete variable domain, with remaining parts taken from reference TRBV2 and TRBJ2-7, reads EPEVTQTPSHQVTQMGQEVILRCVPISNHLYFYWYRQILGQKVEFLVSFYNNEISEKSEIFDDQFSVERPDGSNFTLKIRSTKLEDSAMYFCASRNSGLVYEQYFGPGTRLTVT.

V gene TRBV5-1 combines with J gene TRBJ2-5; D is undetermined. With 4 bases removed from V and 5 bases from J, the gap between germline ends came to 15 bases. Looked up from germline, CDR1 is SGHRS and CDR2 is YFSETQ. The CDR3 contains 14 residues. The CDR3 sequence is CASSPLLGAETQYF. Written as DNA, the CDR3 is TGCGCCAGCAGCCCGCTGCTAGGTGCGGAGACCCAGTACTTC.

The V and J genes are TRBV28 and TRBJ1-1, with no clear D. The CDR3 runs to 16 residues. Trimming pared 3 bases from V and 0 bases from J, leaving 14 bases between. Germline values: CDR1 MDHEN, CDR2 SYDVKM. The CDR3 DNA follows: TGTGCCAGCAGTTTCATGGGAATCCCTATGAACACTGAAGCTTTCTTT. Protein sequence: CASSFMGIPMNTEAFF.

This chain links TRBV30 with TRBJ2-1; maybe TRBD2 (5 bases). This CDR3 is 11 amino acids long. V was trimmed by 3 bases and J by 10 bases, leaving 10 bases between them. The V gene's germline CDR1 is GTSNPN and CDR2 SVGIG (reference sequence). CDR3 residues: CAWSLANEQFF. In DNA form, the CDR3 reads TGTGCCTGGAGCCTAGCTAACGAGCAGTTCTTC.

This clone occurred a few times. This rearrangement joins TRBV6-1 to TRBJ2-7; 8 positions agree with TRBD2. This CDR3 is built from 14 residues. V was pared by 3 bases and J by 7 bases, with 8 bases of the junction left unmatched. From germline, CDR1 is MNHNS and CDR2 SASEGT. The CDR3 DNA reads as TGTGCCAGCAGTGATCAGAGCGGGGGTAGTGAGCAGTACTTC. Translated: CASSDQSGGSEQYF.